Described below is a single T cell receptor (beta chain) sequence and its context. Its antigen is as yet unknown. The sample comes from a study of PD-1 blockade in classical Hodgkin lymphoma. Study as a whole: Intravenous nivolumab at 3 mg/kg was given to patients every 2 weeks.

Study-level results: Initiation of nivolumab under 1 year after ASCT led to exclusion of patients.

Profiled with immunoSEQ multiplex PCR; TCRdb holds only in-frame clones, not every one. The table records more than 90,000 clones, more than 80% of them present only once. The patients all showed relapse after autologous stem cell transplantation, while their brentuximab vedotin exposure varied. Patients showed best responses of complete response, partial response or progressive disease. Trimming stripped 10 bases from V and 5 bases from J, with 11 bases between. CDR1 and CDR2 (germline): ENHRY, SYGVKD. The CDR3 loop spans 11 amino acids. The TCR was taken from a human donor with classical Hodgkin lymphoma. This specimen was peripheral blood mononuclear cells (PBMCs), taken before the second cycle of nivolumab. This sequence joins TRBV10-3 and TRBJ1-1, with D unclear. CDR3 coding DNA: TGTGCCACCTCCACGGGGACTGAAGCTTTCTTT. This gives the protein CATSTGTEAFF.